A selection of T cell receptor beta chains follows, all from one sample in a study of blood T cells in healthy people across ages. TCRdb reprocessed the 5' RACE reads with MiXCR, giving one entry per CDR3 protein. This table holds around 1,500,000 distinct CDR3 sequences, around two fifths found once. Sequencing was done on a sample of blood. These receptor sequences come from a woman under 30 in good health. Both conserved end residues are part of each CDR3. D genes are given only for firm matches. A clone size is listed for some rows: how often the clone was seen (once, few, many), or a class if it is expanded.

clone_size j_call v_call d_call cdr3_nt cdr3_aa
NA TRBJ1-1 TRBV7-2 NA TGTGCCAGCAGCTTCCGAGTCGAAGCTTTCTTT CASSFRVEAFF
NA TRBJ1-4 TRBV18 NA TGTGCCAGCTCCCCTAATGTTGATGAAAAACTGTTTTTT CASSPNVDEKLFF
few TRBJ2-1 TRBV12-3/TRBV12-4 NA TGTGCCAGCAGGAGGACTCCGAGTCTTAATGAGCAGTTCTTC CASRRTPSLNEQFF
NA TRBJ1-5 TRBV12-3/TRBV12-4 NA TGTGCCAGCAGTTTGTCTTTGGGACAGCCCCAGCATTTT CASSLSLGQPQHF
NA TRBJ1-4 TRBV29-1 TRBD1 TGCAGCGCCGGGGGGGACAGGGGGACCCCAACTAATGAAAAACTGTTTTTT CSAGGDRGTPTNEKLFF
NA TRBJ2-7 TRBV3-1 NA TGTGCCAGCAGCCAGAGGGGCTGGGAGCAGTACTTC CASSQRGWEQYF
NA TRBJ2-7 TRBV30 TRBD2 TGTGCCTGGAGTGCCCTAGCGGGGCCCTACGAGCAGTACTTC CAWSALAGPYEQYF
NA TRBJ2-7 TRBV5-1 TRBD1 TGCGCCAGCACATGGACAGGGAAAACCTACGAGCAGTACTTC CASTWTGKTYEQYF
few TRBJ2-6 TRBV10-1 NA TGCGCCAGCAGTGAGTCGGGGTCCTCTGGGGCCAACGTCCTGACTTTC CASSESGSSGANVLTF
few TRBJ2-1 TRBV10-3 TRBD2 TGTGCCATCAGTATTTCCGGGACTAGCGGGGGCAATGAGCAGTTCTTC CAISISGTSGGNEQFF
NA TRBJ2-1 TRBV7-8 NA TGTGCCAGCAGCCCCCAGAAGGGGGGCTTAGGAGATGAGCAGTTCTTC CASSPQKGGLGDEQFF
few TRBJ2-1 TRBV7-9 NA TGTGCCAGCAGCTCATACAGGGACAATGAGCAGTTCTTC CASSSYRDNEQFF
few TRBJ1-2 TRBV7-2 NA TGTGCCAGCAGCTCGCCATTAACGATGGGCTATGGCTACACCTTC CASSSPLTMGYGYTF
few TRBJ2-1 TRBV6-2/TRBV6-3 TRBD2 TGTGCCAGCCGCACTAGCGGCCTCTACAATGAGCAGTTCTTC CASRTSGLYNEQFF
NA TRBJ2-2 TRBV15 NA TGTGCCACCAGTGCCCCCGGGAGTAGTTATACCGGGGAGCTGTTTTTT CATSAPGSSYTGELFF
few TRBJ1-2 TRBV11-1 NA TGTGCCAGCAGCCGCCGCTCCGGGACGGCGAATTCTTATGGCTACACCTTC CASSRRSGTANSYGYTF
NA TRBJ1-4 TRBV10-3 NA TGTGCCATCAGGGGAGGGGAGCAGGAAAAACTGTTTTTT CAIRGGEQEKLFF
NA TRBJ2-7 TRBV2 NA TGTGCCGGTGGGGCATACAATGAGCAGTACTTC CAGGAYNEQYF
NA TRBJ2-1 TRBV7-2 NA TGTGCCAGCACCCTTAGAGGGCAGATAATTGACAATGAGCAGTTCTTC CASTLRGQIIDNEQFF
few TRBJ2-7 TRBV7-6 TRBD1 TGTGCCAGCAGCCCCGAATACTGGACAGGGCGCAACGAGCAGTACTTC CASSPEYWTGRNEQYF
few TRBJ1-1 TRBV5-1 TRBD1 TGCGCCAGCAGCCCTGGACAGGGGCCCACTGAAGCTTTCTTT CASSPGQGPTEAFF
few TRBJ1-1 TRBV29-1 NA TGCAGCGCCAAACAAGGGGGCACTGAAGCTTTCTTT CSAKQGGTEAFF
few TRBJ2-3 TRBV18 NA TGTGCCAGCTCAGAGGATCGAGATACGCAGTATTTT CASSEDRDTQYF
NA TRBJ1-1 TRBV6-5 NA TGTGCCAGCAGTTACGACAGAGCCAACCCTGAAGCTTTCTTT CASSYDRANPEAFF
few TRBJ1-1 TRBV4-1 NA TGCGCCAGCAGCCAATTAAGGGGGGACAATGAAGCTTTCTTT CASSQLRGDNEAFF
NA TRBJ2-7 TRBV4-1 NA TGCGCCAGCAGCCAAGATGTCGAGCAGTACTTC CASSQDVEQYF